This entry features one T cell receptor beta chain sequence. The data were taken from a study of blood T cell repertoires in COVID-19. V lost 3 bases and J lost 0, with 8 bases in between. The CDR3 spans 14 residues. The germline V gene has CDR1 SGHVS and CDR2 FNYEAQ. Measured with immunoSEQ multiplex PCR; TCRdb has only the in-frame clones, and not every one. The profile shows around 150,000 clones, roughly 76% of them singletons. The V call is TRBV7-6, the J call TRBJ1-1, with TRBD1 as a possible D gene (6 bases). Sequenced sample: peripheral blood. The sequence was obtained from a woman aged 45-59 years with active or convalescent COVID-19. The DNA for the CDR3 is TGTGCCAGCAGCTTTGACAGGCTGAACACTGAAGCTTTCTTT. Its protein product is CASSFDRLNTEAFF.